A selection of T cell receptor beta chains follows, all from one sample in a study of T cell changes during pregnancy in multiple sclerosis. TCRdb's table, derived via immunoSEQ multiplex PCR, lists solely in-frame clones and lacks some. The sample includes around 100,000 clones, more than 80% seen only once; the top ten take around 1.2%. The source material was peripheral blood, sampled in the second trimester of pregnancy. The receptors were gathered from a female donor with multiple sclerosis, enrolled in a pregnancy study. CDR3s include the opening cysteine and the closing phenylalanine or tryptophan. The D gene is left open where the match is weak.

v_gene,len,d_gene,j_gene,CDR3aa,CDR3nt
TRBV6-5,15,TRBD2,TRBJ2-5,CASSYPGLAEETQYF,TGTGCCAGCAGTTACCCGGGACTAGCGGAAGAGACCCAGTACTTC
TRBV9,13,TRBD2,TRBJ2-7,CASSRAGGGEQYF,TGTGCCAGCAGCCGGGCGGGAGGCGGCGAGCAGTACTTC
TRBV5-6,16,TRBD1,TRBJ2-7,CASSFYQGAASAEQYF,TGTGCCAGCAGCTTCTACCAGGGGGCGGCATCGGCCGAGCAGTACTTC
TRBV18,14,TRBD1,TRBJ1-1,CASSPDRVGTEAFF,TGTGCCAGCTCACCTGACAGGGTCGGCACTGAAGCTTTCTTT
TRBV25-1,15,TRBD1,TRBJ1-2,CASSVEDRGGYGYTF,TGTGCCAGCAGTGTTGAGGACAGGGGAGGATATGGCTACACCTTC
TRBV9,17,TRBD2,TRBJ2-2,CASSTTPTSGSDGELFF,TGTGCCAGCAGCACTACCCCAACTAGCGGCTCTGACGGGGAGCTGTTTTTT
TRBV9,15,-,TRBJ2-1,CASSDSGDSYNEQFF,TGTGCCAGCAGCGATAGCGGAGACTCCTACAATGAGCAGTTCTTC
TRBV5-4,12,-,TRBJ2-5,CASSSFQETQYF,TGTGCCAGCAGCTCCTTTCAAGAGACCCAGTACTTC
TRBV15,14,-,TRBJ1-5,CATSSHRAGQPQHF,TGTGCCACCAGCAGCCACAGGGCTGGTCAGCCCCAGCATTTT
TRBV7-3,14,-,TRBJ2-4,CASSPPVAKNIQYF,TGTGCCAGCAGCCCCCCAGTAGCCAAAAACATTCAGTACTTC
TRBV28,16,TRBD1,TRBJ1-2,CASSPPRPQGVYGYTF,TGTGCCAGCAGTCCTCCTCGCCCACAGGGGGTCTATGGCTACACCTTC
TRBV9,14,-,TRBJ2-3,CASSVGRTADTQYF,TGTGCCAGCAGCGTAGGTAGAACTGCAGATACGCAGTATTTT
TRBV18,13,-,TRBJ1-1,CASSLARAPEAFF,TGTGCCAGCTCACTTGCGAGGGCCCCTGAAGCTTTCTTT
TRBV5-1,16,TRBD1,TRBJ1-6,CASSLGQGTDNSPLHF,TGCGCCAGCAGCCTAGGACAGGGAACGGATAATTCACCCCTCCACTTT
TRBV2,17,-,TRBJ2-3,CASSDGLGDWNTDTQYF,TGTGCCAGCAGTGATGGACTTGGGGACTGGAACACAGATACGCAGTATTTT
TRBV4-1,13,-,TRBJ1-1,CASSQAGDTEAFF,TGCGCCAGCAGCCAAGCGGGGGACACTGAAGCTTTCTTT
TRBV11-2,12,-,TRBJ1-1,CASSLETTEAFF,TGTGCCAGCAGCTTAGAAACAACTGAAGCTTTCTTT
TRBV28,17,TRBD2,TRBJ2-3,CASTRGRLAGGLDTQYF,TGTGCCAGCACCCGGGGGAGACTAGCGGGAGGGTTAGATACGCAGTATTTT
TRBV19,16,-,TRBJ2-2,CATRRGAGQLTGELFF,TGTGCCACCAGGCGTGGGGCAGGGCAACTTACCGGGGAGCTGTTTTTT
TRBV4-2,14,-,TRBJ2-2,CASSPGEPPGELFF,TGTGCCAGCAGCCCTGGGGAGCCCCCCGGGGAGCTGTTTTTT
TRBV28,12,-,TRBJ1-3,CAIQGPGNTIYF,TGTGCCATCCAGGGCCCTGGAAACACCATATATTTT
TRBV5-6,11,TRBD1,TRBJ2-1,CASSYRGEQFF,TGTGCCAGCAGCTACAGGGGTGAGCAGTTCTTC
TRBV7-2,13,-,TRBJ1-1,CASSLVTGTEAFF,TGTGCCAGCAGCTTAGTTACTGGCACTGAAGCTTTCTTT
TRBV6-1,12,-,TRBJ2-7,CASNDIAYEQYF,TGTGCCAGCAACGACATCGCCTACGAGCAGTACTTC